The 13 T cell receptor beta chains listed next were all sequenced from one sample in a study of blood T cell repertoires in COVID-19. Libraries were prepared by immunoSEQ multiplex PCR; TCRdb keeps only in-frame clonotypes and omits some of them. The sample shows about 80,000 clones, around 88% of them seen only once. Input material: peripheral blood. The receptors derive from an elderly woman with active or convalescent COVID-19.

The V and J genes are TRBV18 and TRBJ2-7, with 7 nucleotides matching TRBD1. CDR3 length: 15 amino acids. Germline values: CDR1 KGHSH, CDR2 LQKENI. The V segment lost 3 bases and the J segment 2 bases; nucleotides outside the gene matches: 7. CDR3 sequence reads: CASSPNLQGPYEQYF. DNA of the CDR3: TGTGCCAGCTCACCGAACTTACAGGGGCCCTACGAGCAGTACTTC.

This sequence joins TRBV5-6 and TRBJ1-2; perhaps TRBD1 as D (6 bases). There are 12 residues in the CDR3. CDR1 SGHDT and CDR2 YYEEEE come from the germline V gene. V lost 4 bases, J lost 4 bases, and 8 bases lay in between. The CDR3 coding sequence is TGTGCCAGCAGCACGACAGGCTATGGCTACACCTTC. This sequence encodes CASSTTGYGYTF.

The rearrangement joins TRBV7-9 to TRBJ1-2, with D tentatively TRBD1 (6 bases). Germline values: CDR1 SEHNR, CDR2 FQNEAQ (reference sequence). V was pared by 1 base and J by 6 bases, with 12 bases between. The CDR3 consists of 14 residues. CDR3 nucleotide sequence: TGTGCCAGCAGCTTAGGGGCAGGGGAGAATGGCTACACCTTC. Its protein is CASSLGAGENGYTF.

The rearrangement joins TRBV9 to TRBJ2-1, with 8 bases that match TRBD2. V lost 0 bases and J lost 2; bases outside the gene matches: 4. Germline CDR1 is SGDLS and CDR2 is YYNGEE. CDR3 size: 16 residues. The CDR3: CASSVATLAAYNEQFF. CDR3 DNA sequence: TGTGCCAGCAGCGTAGCAACACTAGCGGCCTACAATGAGCAGTTCTTC. Combining the CDR3 with reference TRBV9 and TRBJ2-1 gives the whole variable domain DSGVTQTPKHLITATGQRVTLRCSPRSGDLSVYWYQQSLDQGLQFLIQYYNGEERAKGNILERFSAQQFPDLHSELNLSSLELGDSALYFCASSVATLAAYNEQFFGPGTRLTVL.

The rearrangement links TRBV20-1 to TRBJ2-1; 11 nucleotides agree with TRBD2. The CDR3 spans 14 residues. J was trimmed by 3 bases and V by 3 bases; bases with no gene match: 1. Germline V gene data show CDR1 as DFQATT and CDR2 as SNEGSKA (reference sequence). The CDR3 nucleotides read TGCAGTGCTAGTAGCGGGAGGGACTACAATGAGCAGTTCTTC. It specifies CSASSGRDYNEQFF.

In its sample, this clone was seen once. This rearrangement joins TRBV6-5 to TRBJ1-2; D ambiguous. Trimming pared 6 bases from V and 4 bases from J, leaving 15 bases between. CDR1 and CDR2 (germline): MNHEY, SVGAGI. The CDR3 contains 14 residues. The CDR3 reads CASRTPLGGYGYTF. The CDR3 coding sequence is TGTGCCAGCAGAACTCCCTTAGGAGGCTATGGCTACACCTTC.

The chain is built from TRBV7-8 and TRBJ2-7; 7 bases fit TRBD1. The V segment lost 1 base and the J segment 2 bases; nucleotides outside the gene matches: 8. This CDR3 is built from 16 residues. CDR1 SGHVS and CDR2 FQNEAQ come from the germline V gene. The CDR3 region is CASSLGPTGRTYEQYF. The CDR3 bases are TGTGCCAGCAGCTTAGGTCCGACAGGGAGAACCTACGAGCAGTACTTC.

The gene calls are TRBV2 and TRBJ1-4; TRBD1 matches at 7 bases. The length of the CDR3 is 14 residues. The germline V gene encodes CDR1 SNHLY and CDR2 FYNNEI. V shed 0 bases, J shed 8 bases, and the junction held 3 bases outside the gene matches. The CDR3 loop reads CASSEAAQGEKLFF. DNA for the CDR3: TGTGCCAGCAGTGAAGCGGCACAGGGGGAAAAACTGTTTTTT.

For the CDR3, the DNA is TGCAGCGGGGGAGCCAAAGTGAACACTGAAGCTTTCTTT. Its translation: CSGGAKVNTEAFF. V usage is TRBV29-1 and J usage is TRBJ1-1; D remains unclear. Looked up from germline, CDR1 is SQVTM and CDR2 is ANQGSEA. This CDR3 comprises 13 residues. Trimming left V 7 bases short and J 0 bases short, with 12 bases between.

The chain recombines TRBV28 with TRBJ1-6; 8 nucleotides match TRBD1. Trimming took 5 bases from V and 9 from J; bases not matched to a gene: 9. Germline CDR1 is MDHEN and CDR2 is SYDVKM. The CDR3 spans 15 residues. The CDR3, as DNA: TGTGCCAGCAGTGTCGGACAGGGACCCACTTCACCCCTCCACTTT. Amino acids: CASSVGQGPTSPLHF.

A few counts support this clone. The V call is TRBV25-1, the J call TRBJ1-4; 7 nucleotides agree with TRBD1. The CDR3 has 15 amino acids. The germline V gene has CDR1 MGHDK and CDR2 SYGVNS. Losses at the gene ends were 3 bases for V and 4 bases for J; bases not matched to a gene: 5. In DNA, the CDR3 is TGTGCCAGCAGTGATCCCGGGACAGATAATGAAAAACTGTTTTTT. This codes for CASSDPGTDNEKLFF.

The chain uses TRBV20-1 and TRBJ1-1; D unclear. CDR3 length equals 11 residues. The germline V gene has CDR1 DFQATT and CDR2 SNEGSKA (reference sequence). Trimming took off 7 bases at V and 8 bases at J, with 14 bases between the two ends. The CDR3 DNA follows: TGCAGTGTCAACGACACGCCAGAAGCTTTCTTT. The encoded protein is CSVNDTPEAFF.

The chain carries TRBV19 and TRBJ1-5; the D gene is possibly TRBD1 (5 bases). Trimming took 3 bases from V and 5 from J, leaving 17 bases between them. The CDR3 spans 16 residues. CDR1 and CDR2 (germline): LNHDA, SQIVND (reference sequence). The CDR3 here is CASSITIVGEDQPQHF. The CDR3 DNA follows: TGTGCCAGTAGTATTACCATAGTAGGGGAGGATCAGCCCCAGCATTTT.